A single sample is the source of the 27 T cell receptor beta chains below, sequenced in a study of blood T cells in healthy people across ages (dated by TCRdb to about 2015). Library construction relied on 5' RACE. Reads for this sample came from an Illumina HiSeq 2500. A second roughly 6 to 11 cycle PCR used a sample-barcoded 5' primer and a J-beta primer mix. Using fastp at Q25 and MiXCR, TCRdb reprocessed the public reads and kept productive beta chains. Every distinct CDR3 protein forms one entry, paired with its most common genes and DNA. In this sample the table shows about 1.6 million distinct CDR3 sequences, around 35% of which occur a single time. The ten largest clones add up to about 11% of the sample. Sequenced material: blood. Receptors were obtained from a woman in her thirties in good health.

This clonotype showed up just a few times. The chain links TRBV10-3 to TRBJ1-2; D gene uncertain. Germline CDR1 and CDR2: ENHRY and SYGVKD. The CDR3 totals 17 residues. With 4 bases removed from V and 6 bases from J, the gap between germline ends came to 24 bases. In DNA form, the CDR3 reads TGTGCCATCAGTGTCCTATCACCCGGCCCCACCTCAAATGGCTACACCTTC. This sequence encodes CAISVLSPGPTSNGYTF.

This clonotype was counted a few times. The chain carries TRBV30 and TRBJ1-2; no reliable D call. The CDR3 spans 11 residues. Germline CDR1 is GTSNPN and CDR2 is SVGIG (reference sequence). The germline V and J ends were trimmed by 2 bases and 7 bases, with 8 bases remaining between them. CDR3 protein: CAWSWEGGYTF. CDR3 in DNA: TGTGCCTGGAGTTGGGAGGGTGGCTACACCTTC.

The gene calls are TRBV20-1 and TRBJ2-2; no clear D gene. Deletions cut 0 bases from V and 1 base from J, with 12 bases between. The CDR3 runs 16 residues. Germline assignment: CDR1 DFQATT and CDR2 SNEGSKA (reference sequence). The CDR3 DNA follows: TGCAGTGCTAGAGATCGGAGCGCATGGAACACCGGGGAGCTGTTTTTT. It yields the protein CSARDRSAWNTGELFF.

Concerning this clonotype itself: Sequence at one end of the junction differs from germline and may be a read error. The chain employs TRBV7-9 and TRBJ2-4; 7 nucleotides line up with TRBD1. The CDR3 runs to 14 residues. Germline V gives CDR1 SEHNR, CDR2 FQNEAQ (reference sequence). This CDR3 reads CACSLGQDKNIQYF. The CDR3 DNA follows: TGTGCCTGCAGCTTAGGACAGGACAAAAACATTCAGTACTTC.

This rearrangement joins TRBV10-2 to TRBJ2-5; D gene ambiguous. Germline V lookup: CDR1 WSHSY, CDR2 SAAADI. V lost 0 bases and J lost 0, with 11 bases in between. The CDR3 loop spans 16 amino acids. CDR3 nucleotide sequence: TGCGCCAGCAGTGAGTCGTTTCTGGCGTACCAAGAGACCCAGTACTTC. Protein: CASSESFLAYQETQYF.

This sequence joins TRBV29-1 and TRBJ2-1; 13 bases agree with TRBD2. This CDR3 comprises 16 residues. With V trimmed by 6 bases and J by 5 bases, 10 bases remained unmatched. Germline values: CDR1 SQVTM, CDR2 ANQGSEA. The CDR3 sequence: CSVMRTSGSSHNEQFF. CDR3 coding DNA: TGCAGCGTCATGAGGACTAGCGGGAGTTCCCACAATGAGCAGTTCTTC.

The chain employs TRBV5-1 and TRBJ2-5; 7 positions match TRBD2. The CDR3 has 16 amino acids. J was trimmed by 5 bases and V by 2 bases; bases with no gene match: 12. Germline lookup yields CDR1 SGHRS and CDR2 YFSETQ. The CDR3 region has the DNA TGCGCCAGCAGCTTAAACTGGGGCGGGAGCTGGGAGACCCAGTACTTC. Translation: CASSLNWGGSWETQYF.

The CDR3 DNA reads as TGCGCCAGCAGCTCCCGGACGTCGGGGGGGCATCAAGAGACCCAGTACTTC. It encodes CASSSRTSGGHQETQYF. The rearrangement links TRBV5-1 to TRBJ2-5; 8 positions agree with TRBD2. This CDR3 comprises 17 residues. The germline V gene has CDR1 SGHRS and CDR2 YFSETQ. Trimming cost V 3 bases and J 2 bases; bases outside gene matches: 12.

In the case of this clonotype: One end of the junction fails to match germline, which may point to a read error. CDR3 region: CASSLTSSGSGLETRYF. The CDR3 DNA reads as TGTGCCAGCAGTCTAACCTCGTCAGGTTCGGGCCTGGAGACCCGGTACTTC. The rearrangement joins TRBV12-3 or TRBV12-4 to TRBJ2-5, with D uncertain. CDR3 length: 17 residues.

This clonotype was counted only a few times. This chain links TRBV9 with TRBJ1-2; 7 nucleotides match TRBD1. The V gene end was trimmed by 4 bases and the J gene end by 2 bases; junction bases not matched to a gene: 8. The CDR3 contains 15 residues. The germline CDR1 and CDR2 sequences are SGDLS and YYNGEE. CDR3 nucleotide sequence: TGTGCCAGCAGCCCAGGGGGGATAGGGAACTATGGCTACACCTTC. Protein product: CASSPGGIGNYGYTF.

Ten or more counts support this clonotype. The J gene is TRBJ2-3, the V gene TRBV10-3; weak D call: TRBD2 (5 bases). Trimming cost V 3 bases and J 0 bases, with 10 bases left between them. In germline, CDR1 is ENHRY, CDR2 SYGVKD. The CDR3 spans 15 residues. The CDR3 reads CAISDGLASTDTQYF. The CDR3 bases are TGTGCCATCAGTGACGGGCTAGCTAGCACAGATACGCAGTATTTT.

As regards this clonotype: The junction departs from the called germline gene at one end, perhaps through a read error. This chain joins TRBV4-1 and TRBJ2-7; D might be TRBD2 (5 bases). The J call is in doubt because the DNA end fits TRBJ2-5 better. This CDR3 comprises 14 residues. Germline CDR1 MGHRA, CDR2 YSYEKL. CDR3 sequence: CAGSQLVGIETQYF. The CDR3 DNA reads as TGCGCCGGCAGCCAACTAGTTGGAATAGAGACCCAGTACTTC.

The rearrangement links TRBV5-1 to TRBJ2-3; 7 bases match TRBD1. From germline, CDR1 is SGHRS and CDR2 YFSETQ. V dropped 0 bases and J dropped 5; count of bases not matched to a gene: 6. The CDR3 is 15 residues long. The CDR3 DNA sequence: TGCGCCAGCAGCTTGGGGGACAGCGGCGTAGATACGCAGTATTTT. The encoded protein is CASSLGDSGVDTQYF.

The chain has TRBV29-1 and TRBJ1-1; D is unresolved. The CDR3 totals 11 residues. Per germline, CDR1 SQVTM and CDR2 ANQGSEA. V was clipped by 5 bases and J by 6 bases, with 10 bases between them. CDR3 loop: CSVRSGAEAFF. The CDR3 region has the DNA TGCAGCGTTCGAAGTGGCGCTGAAGCTTTCTTT.

The chain joins TRBV18 to TRBJ2-3; no clear D gene. Germline lookup yields CDR1 KGHSH and CDR2 LQKENI. The germline V and J ends were trimmed by 0 bases and 4 bases, with 8 bases remaining between them. CDR3 length equals 14 residues. This chain's CDR3 is CASSPPVASDTQYF. The CDR3 DNA sequence: TGTGCCAGCTCACCACCGGTTGCATCAGATACGCAGTATTTT. The whole variable domain, filled in from reference TRBV18 and TRBJ2-3, reads NAGVMQNPRHLVRRRGQEARLRCSPMKGHSHVYWYRQLPEEGLKFMVYLQKENIIDESGMPKERFSAEFPKEGPSILRIQQVVRGDSAAYFCASSPPVASDTQYFGPGTRLTVL.

This rearrangement joins TRBV12-3 or TRBV12-4 to TRBJ2-5; D is undetermined. V was trimmed by 6 bases and J by 3 bases, leaving 11 bases between them. The CDR3 has 13 amino acids. The CDR3 region has the DNA TGTGCCAGCAGGGCTACTAACGAAGAGACCCAGTACTTC. Its translation: CASRATNEETQYF.

This clonotype was detected only a few times. This rearrangement joins TRBV6-5 to TRBJ2-5; D possibly corresponds to TRBD1 (6 bases). This CDR3 is 16 amino acids long. CDR1 and CDR2 from the germline V gene are MNHEY and SVGAGI. Trimming shortened V by 0 bases and J by 4 bases, and 15 bases separated the two germline ends. The CDR3 sequence: CASSYSGETGTETQYF. CDR3 in DNA: TGTGCCAGCAGTTACTCTGGTGAGACAGGAACAGAGACCCAGTACTTC.

The CDR3 loop is CARRLAGGPRADEQFF. CDR3 DNA: TGTGCCAGAAGGCTAGCGGGAGGGCCAAGGGCCGATGAGCAGTTCTTC. The chain employs TRBV21-1 and TRBJ2-1; TRBD2 is the table's D call, not checked against the DNA. TRBV21-1 is a listed pseudogene. The CDR3 covers 16 residues.

In this sample, this clonotype turned up many times. The V and J genes are TRBV13 and TRBJ2-7, with D possibly being TRBD2 (5 bases). The CDR3 totals 13 residues. From germline, CDR1 is PRHDT and CDR2 FYEKMQ (reference sequence). V was pared by 8 bases and J by 1 base, with 12 bases between. CDR3 nucleotide sequence: TGTGCCAGCGAAGGTAGAGGGTCCTACGAGCAGTACTTC. This gives the protein CASEGRGSYEQYF. The variable domain in full, completed from reference TRBV13 and TRBJ2-7, reads AAGVIQSPRHLIKEKRETATLKCYPIPRHDTVYWYQQGPGQDPQFLISFYEKMQSDKGSIPDRFSAQQFSDYHSELNMSSLELGDSALYFCASEGRGSYEQYFGPGTRLTVT.

Only a few counts were recorded for this clonotype. A read error may account for a junction end that differs from germline. V is TRBV20-1 and J is TRBJ2-1; 10 bases agree with TRBD2. The V gene's germline CDR1 is DFQATT and CDR2 SNEGSKA (reference sequence). There are 16 residues in the CDR3. The CDR3 bases are TGCAGTGCCGACCCTCTAGCGGGAGCAAGTTACAGTGAGCAGTTCTTC. Amino acids: CSADPLAGASYSEQFF.

The V call is TRBV7-8, the J call TRBJ2-7, with 8 nucleotides matching TRBD2. V gave up 3 bases and J gave up 0 bases; unmatched junction bases: 4. The germline CDR1 and CDR2 sequences are SGHVS and FQNEAQ. The CDR3 runs 15 residues. For the CDR3, the DNA is TGTGCCAGCAGCTTCGAAGCGGGGGACTCCTACGAGCAGTACTTC. Translated, it gives CASSFEAGDSYEQYF.

The genes are TRBV29-1 and TRBJ1-1; no definite D call. The CDR3 length is 13 residues. CDR1 is SQVTM and CDR2 is ANQGSEA in the germline V gene. V gave up 5 bases and J gave up 1 base, with 11 bases separating them. CDR3 nucleotide sequence: TGCAGCGTTAGGGTAGGGCAGAACACTGAAGCTTTCTTT. Residues: CSVRVGQNTEAFF. The variable domain in full, completed from reference TRBV29-1 and TRBJ1-1, reads SAVISQKPSRDICQRGTSLTIQCQVDSQVTMMFWYRQQPGQSLTLIATANQGSEATYESGFVIDKFPISRPNLTFSTLTVSNMSPEDSSIYLCSVRVGQNTEAFFGQGTRLTVV.

This clonotype was counted between two and nine times. The rearrangement links TRBV20-1 to TRBJ1-1, with 10 bases aligning to TRBD1. Losses at the gene ends were 7 bases for V and 4 bases for J; bases not matched to a gene: 9. The CDR3 has 14 amino acids. From germline, CDR1 is DFQATT and CDR2 SNEGSKA (reference sequence). The CDR3 region has the DNA TGCAGTGTCAATCCTAGGACAGGGGGCACTGAAGCTTTCTTT. Amino acid sequence: CSVNPRTGGTEAFF.

This clonotype was counted a few times. CDR3 protein: CASIPGNSNYGYTF. The DNA of the CDR3 is TGTGCCAGCATTCCGGGGAATTCTAACTATGGCTACACCTTC. V and J are TRBV6-1 and TRBJ1-2; D gene unclear. The CDR3 loop spans 14 amino acids. CDR1 is MNHNS, CDR2 SASEGT, per germline. The V gene lost 7 bases and the J gene lost 0 bases, with 12 bases spanning the gap.

This clonotype has a handful of counts. This chain connects TRBV12-3 or TRBV12-4 to TRBJ1-2; unclear D gene. V was cut by 8 bases and J by 5 bases, with 12 bases left in between. The CDR3 covers 12 residues. CDR3 region: CASGGFAYGYTF. CDR3 bases: TGTGCCAGCGGCGGATTTGCATATGGCTACACCTTC.

The V call is TRBV29-1, the J call TRBJ1-2; TRBD1 aligns across 8 bases. The CDR3 sequence is 13 residues long. Per germline, CDR1 SQVTM and CDR2 ANQGSEA. The CDR3 bases are TGCGGCGCGGACAGGGATCAGGGCTATGGCTACACCTTC. Its translation is CGADRDQGYGYTF.

The chain employs TRBV27 and TRBJ2-3; D is perhaps TRBD2 (6 bases). The CDR3 loop spans 16 amino acids. Trimming removed 4 bases from V and 6 bases from J, with 20 bases in between. CDR1 and CDR2 (germline): MNHEY, SMNVEV (reference sequence). This CDR3 reads CASSSEPGLSGDTQYF. The CDR3 nucleotides read TGTGCCAGCAGTTCAGAACCGGGACTCTCCGGGGATACGCAGTATTTT.